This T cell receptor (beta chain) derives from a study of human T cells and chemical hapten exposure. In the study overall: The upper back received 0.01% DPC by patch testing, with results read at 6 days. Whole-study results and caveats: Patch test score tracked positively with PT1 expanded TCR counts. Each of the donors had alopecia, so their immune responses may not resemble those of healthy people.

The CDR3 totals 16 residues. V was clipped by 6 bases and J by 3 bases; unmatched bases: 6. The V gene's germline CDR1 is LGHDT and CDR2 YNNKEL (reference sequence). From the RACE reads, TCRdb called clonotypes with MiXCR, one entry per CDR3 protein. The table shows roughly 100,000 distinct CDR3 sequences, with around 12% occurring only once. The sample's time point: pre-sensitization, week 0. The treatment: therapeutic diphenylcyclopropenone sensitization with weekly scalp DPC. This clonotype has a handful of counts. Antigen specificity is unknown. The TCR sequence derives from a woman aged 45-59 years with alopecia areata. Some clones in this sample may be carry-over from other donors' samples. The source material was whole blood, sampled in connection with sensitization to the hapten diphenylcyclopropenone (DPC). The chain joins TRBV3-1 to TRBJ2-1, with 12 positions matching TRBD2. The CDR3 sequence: CASRSGLAGFYNEQFF. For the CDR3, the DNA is TGTGCCAGCAGATCTGGACTAGCGGGATTCTACAATGAGCAGTTCTTC.